This section outlines one T cell receptor beta chain sequence together with its context. Its antigen is as yet unknown. The entry originates in a study of T-cell reconstitution after alpha-beta-depleted transplantation in children. Study outcomes and limitations: Recipient T cells and thymic progenitors that survived were the source of the high TCRbeta diversity seen at day 60 in some patients. There were reportedly several hundred expanded graft clones from which alpha-beta T cells came about two months after transplant.

Unique molecular identifiers were incorporated when the TCRbeta library was constructed. MiXCR was run by TCRdb on the PCR reads, yielding one entry per CDR3 protein. The sample consists of hundreds of thousands of distinct CDR3 sequences, approximately 15% of them appearing once. The V gene lost 2 bases and the J gene lost 2 bases, with 4 bases spanning the gap. The V gene's germline CDR1 is SGHTA and CDR2 FQGNSA. The CDR3 covers 13 residues. This receptor was taken from a male patient aged 2-15 years who had a stem cell transplant for acute lymphoblastic leukemia, so the T cells may come from the graft donor. Here the sequenced sample was PBMCs, mostly from graft donor cells, taken 360 days after TCRalphabeta/CD19-depleted stem cell transplant. This chain connects TRBV7-2 to TRBJ2-1; D call uncertain. The DNA for the CDR3 is TGTGCCAGCAGCTTAAACCCCTACAATGAGCAGTTCTTC. This translates into CASSLNPYNEQFF.